Listed below are T cell receptor beta chains from one sample, sequenced in a study of blood T cell repertoires in COVID-19. Libraries were prepared by immunoSEQ multiplex PCR; TCRdb keeps only in-frame clonotypes and omits some of them. Of about 290,000 clones in the sample, around 85% were seen once. Specimen: peripheral blood. These TCRs come from a woman aged 45 to 65 with active or convalescent COVID-19. Each CDR3 is given with its conserved first and last residue. The D gene is left open where the match is weak. Clone size is stated in some rows and not others, as once, few, many or a class when expanded.

cdr3_nt | cdr3_aa | v_call | clone_size | j_call | d_call
TGTGCCAGTAGTCTGGGACTAGCGGGAACGGCCGGGGAGCTGTTTTTT | CASSLGLAGTAGELFF | TRBV19 | NA | TRBJ2-2 | TRBD2
TGTGCCAGCAGCCTACAGTTGGGTTATAATTCACCCCTCCACTTT | CASSLQLGYNSPLHF | TRBV5-6 | NA | TRBJ1-6 | NA
TGTGCCAGCAGCTATACACAGGGATCTGAAGCTTTCTTT | CASSYTQGSEAFF | TRBV7-6 | NA | TRBJ1-1 | NA
TGTGCCGTCCAGACAGGGGGACACTACGAGCAGTACTTC | CAVQTGGHYEQYF | TRBV6-5 | NA | TRBJ2-7 | TRBD1
TGTGCCAGCAGCCAAGATGCGTTAGGGGGAAGCTCTGGAAACACCATATATTTT | CASSQDALGGSSGNTIYF | TRBV4-2 | NA | TRBJ1-3 | NA
TGTGCCAGCAGTGACGGCCACGAGCAGTACTTC | CASSDGHEQYF | TRBV6-4 | NA | TRBJ2-7 | NA
TGTGCCAGCAGACTGGGGGGGCTAGGCTACACCTTC | CASRLGGLGYTF | TRBV12-3/TRBV12-4 | once | TRBJ1-2 | NA
TGTGCCAGCAGTGATGAGTTTAGCAATCAGCCCCAGCATTTT | CASSDEFSNQPQHF | TRBV2 | NA | TRBJ1-5 | NA
TGTGCCAGCAGCCAAGCCTCGGGGGGTTTGGGCGATCAGCCCCAGCATTTT | CASSQASGGLGDQPQHF | TRBV4-2 | NA | TRBJ1-5 | NA
TGTGCCAGCAGCTTAGAGGGACTACTACCTAGAAATGAGCAGTTCTTC | CASSLEGLLPRNEQFF | TRBV7-2 | NA | TRBJ2-1 | TRBD2
TGCGCCAGCAGCCGCGGGGGCAGCGGGAATCTTGAGACCCAGTACTTC | CASSRGGSGNLETQYF | TRBV5-1 | NA | TRBJ2-5 | NA
TGTGCCAGCAGCCTCACACCCTTTCTCGACGAGCAGTACTTC | CASSLTPFLDEQYF | TRBV11-2 | NA | TRBJ2-7 | NA
TGTGCCAGCACCCTCCCGGGAAGCGGGAGGAGGATTGAGCAGTTCTTC | CASTLPGSGRRIEQFF | TRBV27 | once | TRBJ2-1 | TRBD2
TGTGCCACCAGTGATACTCGGACTAGCACAGATACGCAGTATTTT | CATSDTRTSTDTQYF | TRBV24-1 | NA | TRBJ2-3 | NA
TGTGCCAGCAGTGCCCAGGGGGGCCAAGAGACCCAGTACTTC | CASSAQGGQETQYF | TRBV25-1 | once | TRBJ2-5 | NA
TGTGCCAGCAGCTCCGAGGAGGGGGCATGGGGCACAGATACGCAGTATTTT | CASSSEEGAWGTDTQYF | TRBV7-8 | NA | TRBJ2-3 | NA
TGTGCCAGCAGCCCAGGTGGGCGGGAGTACAATGAGCAGTTCTTC | CASSPGGREYNEQFF | TRBV7-9 | once | TRBJ2-1 | TRBD2
TGTGCCAGCAGTTTTGAGAGGAATCAGCCCCAGCATTTT | CASSFERNQPQHF | TRBV12-3/TRBV12-4 | NA | TRBJ1-5 | NA
TGCAGTGCTAGTCGGGAGGGCAAAAGAAGGTCTGAGCAGTTCTTC | CSASREGKRRSEQFF | TRBV20-1 | NA | TRBJ2-1 | TRBD2
TGTGCCAGCAGCCCGCGGACTAGCGGCTACGGGGAGCTGTTTTTT | CASSPRTSGYGELFF | TRBV11-2 | NA | TRBJ2-2 | TRBD2
TGTGCCAGCATCGAACAGGGGGCAACTAATGAAAAACTGTTTTTT | CASIEQGATNEKLFF | TRBV28 | NA | TRBJ1-4 | TRBD1
TGTGCCAGCAGCCATTCTGATAGGAGGGGCGAAAAACTGTTTTTT | CASSHSDRRGEKLFF | TRBV3-1/TRBV3-2 | NA | TRBJ1-4 | NA
TGTGCCAGCAGTTACTCGTACAGGGAGTACACCTACGAGCAGTACTTC | CASSYSYREYTYEQYF | TRBV6-5 | NA | TRBJ2-7 | NA
TGTGCCTGGCAGGCCGGGACATTGGGCACTGAAGCTTTCTTT | CAWQAGTLGTEAFF | TRBV30 | few | TRBJ1-1 | NA
TGCGCCAGCAGCTTGACGCGACAGGGAAGTTCCTATAATTCACCCCTCCACTTT | CASSLTRQGSSYNSPLHF | TRBV5-1 | NA | TRBJ1-6 | TRBD1
TGTGCCAGCAGCTTAAGGGGGACAGGGCTCATGGGCACTGAAGCTTTCTTT | CASSLRGTGLMGTEAFF | TRBV7-9 | NA | TRBJ1-1 | TRBD1
TGTGCCAGCAGGTATTATAGCGTCTACTCCTACAATGAGCAGTTCTTC | CASRYYSVYSYNEQFF | TRBV7-6 | NA | TRBJ2-1 | NA
TGTGCCAGCAGCTTCGTTGGGGAGCGCGAGCAGTACTTC | CASSFVGEREQYF | TRBV5-4 | NA | TRBJ2-7 | NA
TGTGCCAGCAGTCTCGGGGGGACCCAGTACTTC | CASSLGGTQYF | TRBV28 | once | TRBJ2-5 | NA
TGTGCCAGCAGCTGGTCCGGGACTAGCGGTACCACCTACGAGCAGTACTTC | CASSWSGTSGTTYEQYF | TRBV11-2 | NA | TRBJ2-7 | TRBD2
TGTGCCAGCTCATCCGTGGAGACCCAGTACTTC | CASSSVETQYF | TRBV18 | NA | TRBJ2-5 | NA
TGTGCCAGCGGATCCTTTTTAGCGACACCCTACGAGCAGTACTTC | CASGSFLATPYEQYF | TRBV28 | NA | TRBJ2-7 | NA
TGTGCCAGCAGCCCCACTAGCGGGAGGGCTGGCGAGCAGTACTTC | CASSPTSGRAGEQYF | TRBV7-6 | NA | TRBJ2-7 | TRBD2
TGCGCCAGCATACCCCCACCCGGACAGGGAGCGGTGAACACTGAAGCTTTCTTT | CASIPPPGQGAVNTEAFF | TRBV10-1 | NA | TRBJ1-1 | TRBD1
TGTGCCAGCTCACCATCGGGAGGGTTTTACAATGAGCAGTTCTTC | CASSPSGGFYNEQFF | TRBV18 | NA | TRBJ2-1 | TRBD2
TGTGCCAGCAGCTCTAGCGGGGGAAACTACAATGAGCAGTTCTTC | CASSSSGGNYNEQFF | TRBV11-2 | NA | TRBJ2-1 | TRBD2
TGTGCCAGCAGCTTAGAGCGGGCCCCCTACCTCTTC | CASSLERAPYLF | TRBV7-9 | NA | TRBJ2-1 | NA
TGTGCCAGCAGCTTGGACAGGAAGTTCTACGAGCAGTACTTC | CASSLDRKFYEQYF | TRBV5-6 | NA | TRBJ2-7 | NA
TGTGCCAGCAGCTTATCAACACCGTTATATGGCTACACCTTC | CASSLSTPLYGYTF | TRBV7-9 | NA | TRBJ1-2 | NA
TGTGCCAGCAGCCCGACAGGGGGTTATGGCTACACCTTC | CASSPTGGYGYTF | TRBV7-9 | NA | TRBJ1-2 | TRBD1
TGTGCCAGCAGAGGACAGGGGGAGGGCACTGAAGCTTTCTTT | CASRGQGEGTEAFF | TRBV21-1 | NA | TRBJ1-1 | NA
TGTGCCAGCAGCGCCCGGGCCAAGGGGAAGGATGAGCAGTTCTTC | CASSARAKGKDEQFF | TRBV11-2 | NA | TRBJ2-1 | NA
TGTGCCAGCAGTGAAATTGGGCCTGGGAAACTGTTTTTT | CASSEIGPGKLFF | TRBV6-1 | NA | TRBJ1-4 | NA
TGTGCCAGCAGTTACGGCGCGGGGGGAGGACGGATCTACGAGCAGTACTTC | CASSYGAGGGRIYEQYF | TRBV6-2/TRBV6-3 | NA | TRBJ2-7 | TRBD2
TGTGCCAGTAGTATAGTTGGGAGCTCTGGAAACACCATATATTTT | CASSIVGSSGNTIYF | TRBV19 | NA | TRBJ1-3 | NA
TGCGCCAGCAGCTCGGGACAGACTAATGAAAAACTGTTTTTT | CASSSGQTNEKLFF | TRBV5-1 | NA | TRBJ1-4 | TRBD1
TGTGCCAGCAGCTTAGACAGAAATTCCTACGAGCAGTACTTC | CASSLDRNSYEQYF | TRBV7-3 | NA | TRBJ2-7 | NA
TGCAGTGCTAGTCGAGGGAGTGGTCAGCCCCAGCATTTT | CSASRGSGQPQHF | TRBV20-1 | NA | TRBJ1-5 | NA
TGTGCCAGCTCACAGGGACAGGGACGACTCTATGGCTACACCTTC | CASSQGQGRLYGYTF | TRBV18 | NA | TRBJ1-2 | TRBD1
TGTGCCAGCAGCCGCGACAGGCATGGCTACACCTTC | CASSRDRHGYTF | TRBV3-1/TRBV3-2 | NA | TRBJ1-2 | NA
TGTGCCAGCAGTCCCCCGACTAGCTCCTACAATGAGCAGTTCTTC | CASSPPTSSYNEQFF | TRBV28 | NA | TRBJ2-1 | NA
TGTGCCAGCAGTTTATGGGCATACCATGAGCAGTTCTTC | CASSLWAYHEQFF | TRBV28 | NA | TRBJ2-1 | NA
TGTGCCAGCAGTGCCGGGGGACGGGGCTATGGCTACACCTTC | CASSAGGRGYGYTF | TRBV2 | NA | TRBJ1-2 | NA